The clone carrying this T cell receptor (beta chain) showed up many times. Its specificity is unknown. Using RNA template, CDR3s of TCR alpha and beta were amplified with iRepertoire arm-PCR. For one-step reverse transcription and amplification, roughly 95-450 ng of tissue mRNA or PBMC total RNA was used. TCRdb redid the calling of the multiplex PCR reads with MiXCR, one entry per CDR3 protein. The sample lists approximately 100,000 distinct CDR3 sequences; around 31% were seen once. This entry comes from a study of glioma-infiltrating T cells. Study results and limitations: Above-expected tissue-blood divergence occurred in all gliomas, most in low-grade ones.

Trimming cost V 3 bases and J 4 bases; bases outside gene matches: 6. Germline V lookup: CDR1 MNHNS, CDR2 SASEGT. The CDR3 is 15 residues long. Input material: glioma tissue, nonneoplastic brain tissue, or PBMCs (not recorded which). V is TRBV6-1 and J is TRBJ2-3; 8 positions agree with TRBD2. This sequence was found in a human donor with low-grade glioma or glioblastoma, undergoing nonglioma brain surgery, or in good health (not recorded which). Written as DNA, the CDR3 is TGTGCCAGCAGTGACCCGACGGGAGGGCCAGATACGCAGTATTTT. This gives the protein CASSDPTGGPDTQYF.